This T cell receptor beta chain was sequenced for a study of monozygotic twins with cystic fibrosis. Points from the study as a whole: J usage was most co-twin-similar in 8 of 16 pairs, V in 13.

To note about this clone: The antigen remains undetermined.

The germline gives CDR1 MNHNS, CDR2 SASEGT. J gave up 1 base and V 5 bases, and 3 bases lay outside the gene matches. CDR3 length: 15 amino acids. Generated by immunoSEQ multiplex PCR, the TCRdb table keeps only in-frame clones and is missing some. Counted here are around 25,000 clones, 95% to 98% occurring once; the ten biggest clones make up 2.5% to 3.5%. The sample was blood. This sequence originates from a girl aged 2 to 9 with cystic fibrosis. This sequence joins TRBV6-1 and TRBJ2-3, with 10 bases aligning to TRBD2. The CDR3 is CASSLGTSGTDTQYF. The CDR3 bases are TGTGCCAGCAGTCTCGGGACTAGCGGCACAGATACGCAGTATTTT.